This T cell receptor (beta chain) was recovered during a study of shared clonotypes between healthy human individuals. Background on the study: Every donor yielded three CD4 naive, three CD4 memory, two CD8 naive and one CD8 memory plate. Overall study findings and caveats: The expectation was that sequencing depth would affect clonotype sharing among donors. Naive subsets usually exceeded memory subsets in estimated richness.

The assay was immunoSEQ multiplex PCR, and TCRdb's table has in-frame clones only and misses some. The sample includes 2 million to 2.5 million clones, roughly 93% seen only once; the top ten take roughly 0.36%. Comment on this clone: Its specificity is not known.

The sample consisted of naive CD4+ T cells from PBMCs. As for subset: CD45RA+ positively selected. The source is a man aged 18 to 29 in good health. Some clones in this sample may be carry-over from other donors' samples.

The CDR3 reads CAISEPAGLGGELFF. The CDR3 DNA reads as TGTGCCATCAGTGAGCCAGCGGGACTCGGCGGGGAGCTGTTTTTT. The chain combines TRBV10-3 with TRBJ2-2; 7 bases map to TRBD2. The CDR3 length is 15 residues. With 2 bases clipped from V and 7 bases from J, the junction kept 7 bases outside the gene matches. CDR1 and CDR2 (germline): ENHRY, SYGVKD.